One and the same sample provided the 5 T cell receptor beta chains below, sequenced in a study of blood T cell repertoires in COVID-19. The protocol was immunoSEQ multiplex PCR, while the TCRdb copy is restricted to in-frame clones and leaves out a portion. The table lists about 38,000 clones, approximately 74% of them singletons. The sample taken for sequencing was peripheral blood. The origin of the receptors is a man aged 70-80 years with COVID-19, enrolled during active disease.

The CDR3 here is CASTSLWEPGAEAFF. As DNA, the CDR3 is TGTGCCAGCACCAGCCTTTGGGAGCCCGGGGCTGAAGCTTTCTTT. V gene TRBV14 combines with J gene TRBJ1-1; D remains unclear. Germline V gene sequence: CDR1 SGHDN, CDR2 FVKESK. The CDR3 length is 15 residues. V was cut by 7 bases and J by 6 bases, with 21 bases left in between. Full variable domain (missing parts from reference TRBV14 and TRBJ1-1): EAGVTQFPSHSVIEKGQTVTLRCDPISGHDNLYWYRRVMGKEIKFLLHFVKESKQDESGMPNNRFLAERTGGTYSTLKVQPAELEDSGVYFCASTSLWEPGAEAFFGQGTRLTVV.

The chain recombines TRBV15 with TRBJ2-2; tentatively, D is TRBD2 (5 bases). The germline V gene has CDR1 LNHNV and CDR2 YYDKDF (reference sequence). Deletions cut 1 base from V and 3 bases from J, with 9 bases between. The CDR3 spans 15 residues. The CDR3 protein is CATSRGTPYTGELFF. The CDR3 bases are TGTGCCACCAGCAGAGGGACTCCGTACACCGGGGAGCTGTTTTTT.

V usage is TRBV20-1 and J usage is TRBJ2-2; no clear D gene. V was pared by 5 bases and J by 5 bases, with 6 bases between. Germline V gives CDR1 DFQATT, CDR2 SNEGSKA (reference sequence). CDR3 length equals 11 residues. CDR3 in amino acids: CSAWRTGELFF. The CDR3 nucleotides are TGCAGTGCTTGGCGGACCGGGGAGCTGTTTTTT.

The chain employs TRBV5-1 and TRBJ2-7; possible D gene TRBD2, 6 bases. CDR3 length equals 15 residues. Trimming took 0 bases from V and 0 from J, leaving 10 bases between them. The V gene's germline CDR1 is SGHRS and CDR2 YFSETQ. The DNA of the CDR3 is TGCGCCAGCAGCTTGGCGGCGGGGCCCTCCTACGAGCAGTACTTC. This encodes CASSLAAGPSYEQYF.

The chain combines TRBV6-5 with TRBJ1-5; the match to TRBD1 covers 7 bases. The CDR3 contains 13 residues. The ends lost 0 bases at V and 11 bases at J; junction bases unmatched: 4. CDR1 is MNHEY, CDR2 SVGAGI, per germline. CDR3 DNA: TGTGCCAGCAGTTACTCTACAGGGGCCGCCCAGCATTTT. As protein: CASSYSTGAAQHF.